The clone carrying this T cell receptor (beta chain) occurred a few times. Its specificity is not known. The sample originates from a study of T cell repertoires in cytomegalovirus infection. The CDR3 totals 15 residues. Germline V gene data show CDR1 as SGHVS and CDR2 as FNYEAQ. Trimming took 6 bases from V and 6 from J, leaving 17 bases between them. TCRdb reprocessed the reads via MiXCR and lists one record per CDR3 protein. The data contain about 85,000 distinct CDR3 sequences, 40% to 50% of them singletons. The sequences come from CD8+ T cells from cultured PBMCs, collected from culture after CMV antigen stimulation. V usage is TRBV7-6 and J usage is TRBJ1-4, with a possible D match to TRBD1 (6 bases). The receptor comes from a human donor in good health (CMV status not recorded). Some clones in this sample may be carry-over from other donors' samples. CDR3 sequence reads: CASRLRGSRDEKLFF. CDR3 DNA sequence: TGTGCCAGCAGACTCAGGGGCTCCCGGGATGAAAAACTGTTTTTT. The full variable domain, in which reference TRBV7-6 and TRBJ1-4 provide the parts outside the CDR3, is GAGVSQSPRYKVTKRGQDVALRCDPISGHVSLYWYRQALGQGPEFLTYFNYEAQQDKSGLPNDRFSAERPEGSISTLTIQRTEQRDSAMYRCASRLRGSRDEKLFFGSGTQLSVL.